The entry below gives a single TCR beta chain sequence along with its context. TCRdb re-analysed the RT-PCR reads in MiXCR, keeping a single row per CDR3 protein. The sample holds about a million distinct CDR3 sequences; roughly 17% are singletons and the top ten take 5% to 7.5%. This sample stems from a study of patients and donors after allogeneic stem cell transplantation. Sequenced input: blood, either unsorted or a sorted T cell fraction (not recorded which). The clonotype was recovered from a human donor who was either an allogeneic HSCT recipient or a stem cell or donor lymphocyte infusion donor (not recorded which). It is not recorded whose cells these are; they may come from a transplant donor.

CDR3 amino acids: CASSLGTDANTGELFF. CDR3 sequence (DNA): TGTGCCAGCAGCTTAGGGACGGACGCGAACACCGGGGAGCTGTTTTTT. J is TRBJ2-2 and V is TRBV7-9, with D hard to call. Germline loops: CDR1 SEHNR, CDR2 FQNEAQ (reference sequence). V lost 1 base and J 0 bases, leaving 9 bases between the germline ends. The CDR3 has 16 residues.